This TCR beta chain derives from a study of response to subunit inactivated influenza vaccine (dated by TCRdb to the late 2010s). As for the study more broadly: The study used deep quantitative T cell receptor repertoire profiling to track responses to a trivalent subunit inactivated influenza vaccine. Broader findings and caveats from the paper: According to the authors, only a limited number of new T cells may be recruited by each seasonal influenza vaccination.

Libraries were prepared through RT-PCR. Instrument on record: Illumina HiSeq 2500. Using fastp at Q25 and MiXCR, TCRdb reprocessed the public reads and kept productive beta chains. One record per CDR3 amino acid sequence lists the most common genes and DNA. The sample table holds 650,000 to 700,000 distinct CDR3 sequences, of which roughly 14% were seen once. 11% of the sample goes to the ten largest clones. With regard to this clonotype: Its cognate antigen has yet to be identified. No base quality values were provided; no much bigger clone lies one nucleotide off.

The cysteine opens and the phenylalanine closes a CDR3 of 13 amino acids. CDR3 DNA only is kept here, 39 bases in frame from base 1. The germline V gene supplies CDR1 MNHNS and CDR2 SASEGT. The V end loses 8 bases and the J end loses 4 bases, and a stretch of 14 bases separates them. The receptor was isolated from a man between 45 and 60 years old who received an inactivated influenza vaccine. Donor details come from another sample of the same person, matched by shared clones. Sequences were derived from PBMCs from blood, sampled 11 to 12 days after vaccination. Recombination joined TRBV6-1 with TRBJ1-2; possibly the D gene is TRBD1, per 5 matching bases. The nucleotide sequence is TGTGCCAGCGAGGGGACCCTTATCTATGGCTACACCTTC. Translated, it reads CASEGTLIYGYTF.